The sequence of this TCR beta chain was determined in a study of PD-1 blockade in classical Hodgkin lymphoma. Across the study: Every 2 weeks, patients got 3 mg/kg intravenous nivolumab. Overall study results and limits: Baseline diversity resembling that of newly diagnosed patients was seen in complete responders. As was reported, newly diagnosed patients showed lower baseline TCR diversity than healthy donors did. Repertoire difference causes, possibly disease activity or prior therapy, remain undefined.

This CDR3 is 13 amino acids long. CDR1 and CDR2 (germline): SEHNR, FQNEAQ (reference sequence). The ends were cut back, 3 bases at V and 9 bases at J, with 11 bases in the middle. Every patient had relapsed following autologous stem cell transplantation, and cohorts differed in brentuximab vedotin exposure. Note on this clone: Its antigen is as yet unknown.

Only in-frame clones appear in the TCRdb table, and some are missing; sequencing was by immunoSEQ multiplex PCR. This sample has about 40,000 clones, with about 90% found just once. This chain connects TRBV7-9 to TRBJ2-2; D is ambiguous. Sequencing used peripheral blood mononuclear cells (PBMCs), obtained at baseline. This clonotype originated in a human donor with classical Hodgkin lymphoma. In DNA, the CDR3 is TGTGCCAGCAGCTTGGGTCCCAGGTGGGAGCTGTTTTTT. Encoded protein: CASSLGPRWELFF.